This entry describes one T cell receptor beta chain. Authors' methods: Nucleated cell number was recorded as an estimate derived from reference gene primer amplification. Only in-frame clones appear in the TCRdb table, and some are missing; sequencing was by immunoSEQ multiplex PCR. V, J and clone size were drawn from that table, and D and trimming were deduced from the DNA. Altogether 140,000 to 150,000 clones are present, over 70% being singletons, with the ten largest covering more than 40%. The record originates from a study of blood T cell repertoires in COVID-19. Study overall: The United States, Italy and Spain were the sources of the acute and convalescent COVID-19 samples. PBMCs, B-cell-depleted T cells, or T cells were the source of the cDNA or gDNA that made up the material.

CDR1 is SEHNR and CDR2 is FQNEAQ in the germline V gene (reference sequence). The CDR3 sequence is 14 residues long. Losses at the gene ends were 1 base for V and 6 bases for J; bases not matched to a gene: 5. This TCR came from a human donor in a cohort sampled during active COVID-19. V and J are TRBV7-9 and TRBJ2-7, with 8 bases identical to TRBD1. Material: peripheral blood. In DNA, the CDR3 is TGTGCCAGCAGCTTAGAGACAGGGGTGGGCGAGCAGTACTTC. Residues: CASSLETGVGEQYF.